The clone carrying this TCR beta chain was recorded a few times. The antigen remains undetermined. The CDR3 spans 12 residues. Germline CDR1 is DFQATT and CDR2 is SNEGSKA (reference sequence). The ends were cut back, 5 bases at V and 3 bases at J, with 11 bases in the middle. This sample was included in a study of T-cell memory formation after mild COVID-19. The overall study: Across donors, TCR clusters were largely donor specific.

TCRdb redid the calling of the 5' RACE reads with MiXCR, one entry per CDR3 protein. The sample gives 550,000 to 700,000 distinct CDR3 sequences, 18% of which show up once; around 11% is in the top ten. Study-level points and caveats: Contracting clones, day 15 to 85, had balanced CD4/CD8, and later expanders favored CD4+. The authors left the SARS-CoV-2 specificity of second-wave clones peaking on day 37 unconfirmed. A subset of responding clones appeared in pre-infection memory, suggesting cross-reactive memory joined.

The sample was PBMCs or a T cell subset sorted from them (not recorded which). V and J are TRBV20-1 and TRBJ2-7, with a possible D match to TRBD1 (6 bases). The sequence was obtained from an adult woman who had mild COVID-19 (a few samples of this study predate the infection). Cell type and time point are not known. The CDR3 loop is CSAAGTRYEQYF. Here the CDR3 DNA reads TGCAGTGCTGCCGGGACACGCTACGAGCAGTACTTC.